The 14 T cell receptor beta chains below were found in one sample sequenced in a study of blood T cell repertoires in COVID-19. Repertoires were generated with immunoSEQ multiplex PCR, while TCRdb's copy carries only in-frame clones and drops some. The sample carries 35,000 to 50,000 clones, 70% to 90% recorded once. Sequencing used peripheral blood. These receptors came from a man between 65 and 79 years old with active COVID-19.

The gene calls are TRBV27 and TRBJ2-7; 9 bases agree with TRBD1. The length of the CDR3 is 15 residues. Germline lookup yields CDR1 MNHEY and CDR2 SMNVEV (reference sequence). V lost 6 bases, J lost 2 bases, and 8 bases stayed unmatched. The CDR3 nucleotides read TGTGCCAGCAGATCCACCGGGACAGGGACCTACGAGCAGTACTTC. It is translated as CASRSTGTGTYEQYF.

V and J are TRBV3-1 (or the pseudogene TRBV3-2) and TRBJ1-2, with D possibly matching TRBD1 (6 bases). Trimming removed 0 bases from V and 8 bases from J, with 16 bases in between. The CDR3 length is 15 residues. Germline loops: CDR1 LGHDT, CDR2 YNNKEL (reference sequence). This chain's CDR3 is CASSQEGTGRLGYTF. The CDR3 DNA follows: TGTGCCAGCAGCCAAGAAGGTACAGGGCGTTTGGGCTACACCTTC.

The chain is built from TRBV24-1 and TRBJ2-1; 13 bases fit TRBD2. Germline CDR1 reads KGHDR; CDR2 reads SFDVKD. Trimming cost V 3 bases and J 6 bases; bases outside gene matches: 16. CDR3 length equals 20 residues. CDR3 nucleotide sequence: TGTGCCACCAGTGATCCCCTTCAGGCGCGGACTAGCGGGGGAAGCAATGAGCAGTTCTTC. It translates to CATSDPLQARTSGGSNEQFF.

This chain links TRBV7-2 with TRBJ2-3; 12 nucleotides line up with TRBD2. V dropped 3 bases and J dropped 0; count of bases not matched to a gene: 4. Germline loops: CDR1 SGHTA, CDR2 FQGNSA. This CDR3 has 17 amino acids. The CDR3 is CASSLTSGGASTDTQYF. The CDR3 coding sequence is TGTGCCAGCAGCTTGACTAGCGGGGGAGCGAGCACAGATACGCAGTATTTT.

V usage is TRBV12-3 or TRBV12-4 and J usage is TRBJ1-1, with 9 positions matching TRBD1. The CDR3 runs to 13 residues. Trimming took 6 bases from V and 11 from J; bases not matched to a gene: 10. The CDR3 protein is CASRLNRGRLAFF. DNA for the CDR3: TGTGCCAGCAGACTGAACAGGGGGCGGTTGGCTTTCTTT.

The chain recombines TRBV3-1 (or the pseudogene TRBV3-2) with TRBJ1-1; D gene uncertain. CDR3 length: 15 amino acids. Trimming stripped 1 base from V and 9 bases from J, with 18 bases between. CDR1 and CDR2 from the germline V gene are LGHDT and YNNKEL (reference sequence). The CDR3 DNA follows: TGTGCCAGCAGCCAAGGATACCACGTCGGTGATCAAGCTTTCTTT. Encoded protein: CASSQGYHVGDQAFF.

This clone was seen a few times. V gene TRBV7-3 combines with J gene TRBJ2-1; 8 nucleotides match TRBD2. V was pared by 4 bases and J by 6 bases, with 11 bases of the junction left unmatched. The length of the CDR3 is 16 residues. Germline V gives CDR1 SGHTA, CDR2 FQGTGA. CDR3 residues: CASSSGSGGQRNEQFF. For the CDR3, the DNA is TGTGCCAGCAGCTCCGGAAGCGGGGGACAACGCAATGAGCAGTTCTTC.

The rearrangement joins TRBV7-2 to TRBJ2-7; no clear D. The CDR3 contains 16 residues. CDR1 SGHTA and CDR2 FQGNSA come from the germline V gene. V lost 2 bases and J 1 base, leaving 15 bases between the germline ends. CDR3 region: CASSLRSGTMSYEQYF. In DNA form, the CDR3 reads TGTGCCAGCAGCTTACGGTCGGGTACCATGTCCTACGAGCAGTACTTC. The variable domain in full, completed from reference TRBV7-2 and TRBJ2-7, reads GAGVSQSPSNKVTEKGKDVELRCDPISGHTALYWYRQSLGQGLEFLIYFQGNSAPDKSGLPSDRFSAERTGGSVSTLTIQRTQQEDSAVYLCASSLRSGTMSYEQYFGPGTRLTVT.

This clone was counted a few times. The genes are TRBV3-1 (or the pseudogene TRBV3-2) and TRBJ2-3, with D maybe TRBD1 (5 bases). This CDR3 spans 13 amino acids. Trimming pared 6 bases from V and 0 bases from J, leaving 7 bases between. Germline V gene lookup returns CDR1 LGHDT and CDR2 YNNKEL (reference sequence). Here the CDR3 reads CASSRQSTDTQYF. Written as DNA, the CDR3 is TGTGCCAGCAGTAGACAGAGCACAGATACGCAGTATTTT.

V is TRBV5-6 and J is TRBJ1-4; D is possibly TRBD1 (5 bases). The germline V gene encodes CDR1 SGHDT and CDR2 YYEEEE. The CDR3 runs 18 residues. With 1 base removed from V and 3 bases from J, the gap between germline ends came to 19 bases. As DNA, the CDR3 is TGTGCCAGCAGCTTGACTGTAGGGACTCTCGAGGCTAATGAAAAACTGTTTTTT. Translating gives CASSLTVGTLEANEKLFF. Full variable domain (remainder filled in from reference TRBV5-6 and TRBJ1-4): DAGVTQSPTHLIKTRGQQVTLRCSPKSGHDTVSWYQQALGQGPQFIFQYYEEEERQRGNFPDRFSGHQFPNYSSELNVNALLLGDSALYLCASSLTVGTLEANEKLFFGSGTQLSVL.

The chain links TRBV27 to TRBJ1-5; the match to TRBD1 covers 8 bases. J lost 2 bases, V lost 4 bases, and 10 bases had no gene match. The germline gives CDR1 MNHEY, CDR2 SMNVEV (reference sequence). The CDR3 length is 17 residues. The CDR3 protein is CASSSYNRGLGNQPQHF. The CDR3 nucleotides read TGTGCCAGCAGTTCTTATAACAGGGGGTTGGGCAATCAGCCCCAGCATTTT.

This clone was detected a few times. J is TRBJ2-3 and V is TRBV2; tentative D call: TRBD1 (5 bases). Germline CDR1 reads SNHLY; CDR2 reads FYNNEI. Trimming took off 7 bases at V and 1 base at J, with 12 bases between the two ends. There are 14 residues in the CDR3. The CDR3 region is CASKQEGGTDTQYF. The CDR3 bases are TGTGCCAGCAAACAGGAAGGGGGCACAGATACGCAGTATTTT.

In its sample, this clone was seen once. The chain employs TRBV5-1 and TRBJ2-7; tentatively, D is TRBD2 (6 bases). Germline lookup yields CDR1 SGHRS and CDR2 YFSETQ. V lost 6 bases, J lost 3 bases, and 13 bases lay in between. The CDR3 is made up of 13 amino acids. This CDR3 reads CASKSIGGYEQYF. The CDR3 nucleotides read TGCGCCAGCAAGTCAATCGGGGGCTACGAGCAGTACTTC.

The rearrangement links TRBV18 to TRBJ1-1, with 7 nucleotides matching TRBD1. The V segment lost 3 bases and the J segment 1 base; nucleotides outside the gene matches: 8. Germline lookup yields CDR1 KGHSH and CDR2 LQKENI. The CDR3 is 16 residues long. CDR3 nucleotide sequence: TGTGCCAGCTCACCTTCACGGACAGGTTCGAACACTGAAGCTTTCTTT. Translating gives CASSPSRTGSNTEAFF.